This T cell receptor beta chain originates from a study of blood T cell repertoires in COVID-19 (dated by TCRdb to the early 2020s). For the wider study: Samples covering the acute and convalescent phases of COVID-19 were provided by collaborators in the United States, Italy and Spain. The prospective study material was composed of cDNA or gDNA derived from T cells, B-cell-depleted T cells, or PBMCs. The dataset comprised deeply sampled blood TCRbeta repertoires from subjects exposed to, actively infected with, or recovered from COVID-19. The repertoires were made available in a free public database intended to serve as a resource for research on the immune response to SARS-CoV-2. The samples were drawn from two sources: the first 160 participants of the ongoing ImmuneRACE study, and 1,254 subjects contributed by 6 global collaborators. Nearly every sample came with metadata listing a de-identified subject ID, COVID-19 status, age in years and sex. Where HLA class I and class II types were available, the types were taken from metadata supplied by the sample provider, not from assay-based typing.

Whole blood was collected in K2EDTA tubes by collaborating institutions according to the institutions' own protocols. For TCRbeta analysis, collaborators shipped samples as frozen whole blood, isolated PBMCs, or DNA extracted from either of those sample types. For this clone: What antigen it recognizes has not been identified. No qualities accompany the bases; no much larger clone lies one base away.

The research as a whole found: Clinical and demographic metadata were provided uncurated, with the amount varying by source and participant.

TCRbeta CDR3 regions were amplified from genomic DNA using the immunoSEQ Assay, a bias-controlled multiplex PCR. Per the original workflow: Within the assay, amplification of reference gene primers was used to estimate how many nucleated cells each sample contained. Sequence reads were collapsed and filtered to measure the absolute abundance of every unique TCRbeta CDR3 rearrangement. For each sample, productive Simpson clonality was calculated as the square root of Simpson's diversity index across productive rearrangements. TCRdb provides this immuneACCESS table in a form limited to in-frame rearrangements. Some clones are lacking; in checked studies, under half of them reflect an unresolved V gene, and why the rest are absent is not known. That table is the source of V, J and clone size, and D and trimming were worked out from the DNA. The sample contains 75,000 to 95,000 clones, around 90% of them found a single time. The top ten clonotypes cover under 6.5% of the sample.

The material sequenced was peripheral blood. The sequence came from a man in his fifties with active COVID-19.

The DNA reads TGTGCCAGTAGTATAGATTCGTTGTCGGGGTTTGCCGGGGAGCTGTTTTTT. The encoded protein is CASSIDSLSGFAGELFF. The V gene is TRBV19 and the J gene is TRBJ2-2, and perhaps TRBD2 as D gene, on 5 matching bases. Measured from the cysteine to the phenylalanine, the CDR3 is 17 residues long. Only the CDR3 region is kept as DNA, spanning 51 bases read in frame from base 1. From a lookup of the germline V gene (reference sequence), CDR1 and CDR2 are LNHDA and SQIVND. The junction shows trimming of 0 bases on V and 6 bases on J, plus 17 bases between the germline ends.